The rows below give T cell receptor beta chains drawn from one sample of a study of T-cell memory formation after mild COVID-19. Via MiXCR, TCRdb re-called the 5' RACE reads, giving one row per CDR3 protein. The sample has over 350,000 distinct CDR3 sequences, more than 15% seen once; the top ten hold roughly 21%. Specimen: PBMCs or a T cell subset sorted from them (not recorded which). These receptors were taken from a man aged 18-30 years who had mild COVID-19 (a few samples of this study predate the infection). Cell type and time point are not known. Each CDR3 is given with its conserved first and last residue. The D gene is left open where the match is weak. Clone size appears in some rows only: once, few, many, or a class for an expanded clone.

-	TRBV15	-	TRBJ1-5	TGTGCCACCAGCATGGGGCAGGGTAATCGGGCCCAGCATTTT	CATSMGQGNRAQHF
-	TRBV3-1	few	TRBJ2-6	TGTGCCAGCAGGTTGCTCTCTGGGGCCAACGTCCTGACTTTC	CASRLLSGANVLTF
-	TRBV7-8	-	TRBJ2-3	TGTGCCAGCAGCTTAGCGGGGGGGCCCGCGGATACGCAGTATTTT	CASSLAGGPADTQYF
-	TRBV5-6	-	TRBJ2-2	TGTGCCAGCAGCCCGACGGACACCGGGGAGCTGTTTTTT	CASSPTDTGELFF
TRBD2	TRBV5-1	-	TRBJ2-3	TGCGCCAGCAGAGGGACTAGCGGGGGGACGGATACGCAGTATTTT	CASRGTSGGTDTQYF
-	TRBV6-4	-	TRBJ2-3	TGTGCCAGCAGTGATCGAGGGGGACCCCGGGATACGCAGTATTTT	CASSDRGGPRDTQYF
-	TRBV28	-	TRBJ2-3	TGTGCCAGCAGTCGACCAGGGGAGGCAGATACGCAGTATTTT	CASSRPGEADTQYF
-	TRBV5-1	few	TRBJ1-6	TGCGCCAGCAGCTTGGATGTGGCAGAAAATAATTCACCCCTCCACTTT	CASSLDVAENNSPLHF
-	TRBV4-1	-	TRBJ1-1	TGCGCCAGCAGCCAACCTTCCTCGGGGGCCTCGGCTGAAGCTTTCTTT	CASSQPSSGASAEAFF
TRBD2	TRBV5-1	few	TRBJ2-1	TGCGCCAGCACCCTAGCGGGGGGGCCCTATGAGCAGTTCTTC	CASTLAGGPYEQFF
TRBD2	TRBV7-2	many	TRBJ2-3	TGTGCCAGCAGCTCCCGGACTAGCGGGGCCACAGATACGCAGTATTTT	CASSSRTSGATDTQYF
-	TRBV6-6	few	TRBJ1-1	TGTGCCAGCAGTACTCAGGAGAGGACCCCTTACACTGAAGCTTTCTTT	CASSTQERTPYTEAFF
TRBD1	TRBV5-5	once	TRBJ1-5	TGTGCCAGCAGCGAACAGGGGGGCTATCAGCCCCAGCATTTT	CASSEQGGYQPQHF
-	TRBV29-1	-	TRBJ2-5	TGCAGCGTTGTTAGGATCCCGGAGACCCAGTACTTC	CSVVRIPETQYF
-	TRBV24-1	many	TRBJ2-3	TGTGCCACCAGTGATTCCCCTGCAGGGACGGATACGCAGTATTTT	CATSDSPAGTDTQYF
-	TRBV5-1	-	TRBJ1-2	TGCGCCAGCAGCTCAGGAGGGACATCTAAAAATGGCTACACCTTC	CASSSGGTSKNGYTF
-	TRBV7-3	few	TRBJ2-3	TGTGCCAGCAGCTTCGGCAGGGCCTCCATAGATACGCAGTATTTT	CASSFGRASIDTQYF
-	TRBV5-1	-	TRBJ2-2	TGCGCCAGCAGCTTGTTCCCCGGGGAGCTGTTTTTT	CASSLFPGELFF
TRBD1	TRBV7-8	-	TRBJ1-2	TGTGCCAGCAGCTCACGGGACAGGCCACCAGGGAGCTACACCTTC	CASSSRDRPPGSYTF
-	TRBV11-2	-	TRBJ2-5	TGTGCCAGCAGCGCCGAGGGGGTACTCCAGTACTTC	CASSAEGVLQYF
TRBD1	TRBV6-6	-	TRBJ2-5	TGTGCCGCCGGAGGCCAGGGGGCCGAGACCCAGTACTTC	CAAGGQGAETQYF
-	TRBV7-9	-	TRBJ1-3	TGTGCCAGCAGCTTAGGCCGAGCGGACCTTTCGGACACCATATATTTT	CASSLGRADLSDTIYF
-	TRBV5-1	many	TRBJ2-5	TGCGCCAGCAGCGGGGACCAAGAGACCCAGTACTTC	CASSGDQETQYF
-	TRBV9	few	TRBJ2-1	TGTGCCAGCAGCGTAGAAGGGGCAGGGTGGAATGAGCAGTTCTTC	CASSVEGAGWNEQFF
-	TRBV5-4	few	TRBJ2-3	TGTGCCAGCACCCAGCAAGGGACGGCCCGTACGCAGTATTTT	CASTQQGTARTQYF
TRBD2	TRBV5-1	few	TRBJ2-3	TGCGCCAGCAGCACAGAGCGGGGGGGAGTGACAGATACGCAGTATTTT	CASSTERGGVTDTQYF
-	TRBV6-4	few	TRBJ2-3	TGTGCCAGCACCTCCGGCCCAGATACGCAGTATTTT	CASTSGPDTQYF
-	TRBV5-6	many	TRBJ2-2	TGTGCCAGCCATCAACTAATGACCGGGGAGCTGTTTTTT	CASHQLMTGELFF
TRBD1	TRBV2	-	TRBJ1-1	TGTGCCAGCGGACAGGACTTGAACACTGAAGCTTTCTTT	CASGQDLNTEAFF
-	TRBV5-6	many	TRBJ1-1	TGTGCCAGCAGCTTGACAAACGGATTGGCTTTCTTT	CASSLTNGLAFF
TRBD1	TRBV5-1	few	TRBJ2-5	TGCGCCAGCAGCTTGCAGCACAGGGGCCGAGAGACCCAGTACTTC	CASSLQHRGRETQYF
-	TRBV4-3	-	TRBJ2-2	TGCGCCAGCAGCCAAGATCAGGGGACACCCGCAGAGCTGTTTTTT	CASSQDQGTPAELFF
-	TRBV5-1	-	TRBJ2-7	TGCGCCAGCAGCTTGGAGCCGGGCCAGGCTGGGCAGCAGTACTTC	CASSLEPGQAGQQYF
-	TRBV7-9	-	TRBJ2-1	TGTGCCAGCAGCTTAGCGTCGGGGTTGGGTGAGCAGTTCTTC	CASSLASGLGEQFF
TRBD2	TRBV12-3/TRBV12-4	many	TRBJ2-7	TGTGCCAGCAGTTTAGCGCCAATTTCCGGGGGGGGCCGGTGGGAGCAGTACTTC	CASSLAPISGGGRWEQYF
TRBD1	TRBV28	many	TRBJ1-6	TGTGCCAGCAGCCCCTACGACAGGGGCTACTCCTATAATTCACCCCTCCACTTT	CASSPYDRGYSYNSPLHF
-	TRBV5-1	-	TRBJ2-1	TGCGCCAGCAGCTTATACAGGGTTTCCGGCAATGAGCAGTTCTTC	CASSLYRVSGNEQFF
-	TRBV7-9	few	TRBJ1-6	TGTGCCAGCAGCCGGGGATCGGGGACGAATTCACCCCTCCACTTT	CASSRGSGTNSPLHF
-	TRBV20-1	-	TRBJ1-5	TGCAGTGCGCAGGGGAGCAATCAGCCCCAGCATTTT	CSAQGSNQPQHF
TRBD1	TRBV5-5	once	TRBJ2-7	TGTGCCAGCAGCCGGGGACAGGGGAATGGTCGCGAGCAGTACTTC	CASSRGQGNGREQYF
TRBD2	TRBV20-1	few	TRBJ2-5	TGCAGTGCTAGAGATGCTAGCGGGGATGAGACCCAGTACTTC	CSARDASGDETQYF
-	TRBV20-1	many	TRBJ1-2	TGCAGTGCTAGAGATCCACAGGGTCGGGACTATGGCTACACCTTC	CSARDPQGRDYGYTF
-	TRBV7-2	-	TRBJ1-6	TGTGCCAGCAGCTTGACGGGGGCGATATCCGCCCTCCACTTT	CASSLTGAISALHF
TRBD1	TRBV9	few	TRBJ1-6	TGTGCCAGCAGCGGGGGACAGGGGGCTAACGAATCACCCCTCCACTTT	CASSGGQGANESPLHF
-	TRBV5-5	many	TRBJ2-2	TGTGCCAGCAGCTTGGGGGTAAACACCGGGGAGCTGTTTTTT	CASSLGVNTGELFF
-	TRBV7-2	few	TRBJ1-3	TGTGCCAGCAGTCCTCCTATCACGGGGAATCTGAACACCATATATTTT	CASSPPITGNLNTIYF
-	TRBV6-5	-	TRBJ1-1	TGTGCCAGCAGTTACTCGAGACACCGGGAGACTGAAGCTTTCTTT	CASSYSRHRETEAFF
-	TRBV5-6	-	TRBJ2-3	TGTGCCAGCCCAGGGGAGGGGGATACGCAGTATTTT	CASPGEGDTQYF
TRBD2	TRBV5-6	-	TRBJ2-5	TGTGCCAGCAGGACTAGCGGGAGGTACCAAGAGACCCAGTACTTC	CASRTSGRYQETQYF
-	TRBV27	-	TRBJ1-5	TGTGCCAGCAGCTCCATCGGGGGGTTTAGGGAGCCCCAGCATTTT	CASSSIGGFREPQHF
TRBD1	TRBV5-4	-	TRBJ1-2	TGTGCCAGCAGAACCTCCCAGGGGGCGCAGGGCTACACCTTC	CASRTSQGAQGYTF
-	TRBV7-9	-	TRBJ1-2	TGTGCCAGCAGCTTAGGACAGAGCTTTAATGGCTACACCTTC	CASSLGQSFNGYTF
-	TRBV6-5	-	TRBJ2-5	TGTGCCAGCAGTTATCTGAATGGATACCAAGAGACCCAGTACTTC	CASSYLNGYQETQYF
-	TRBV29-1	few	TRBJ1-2	TGCAGCGTTGGCGGACAGAACTATGGCTACACCTTC	CSVGGQNYGYTF
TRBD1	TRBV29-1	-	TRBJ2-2	TGCAGCGTTGAAGACCCGCGGACAGGGAGAGATGGCACCGGGGAGCTGTTTTTT	CSVEDPRTGRDGTGELFF
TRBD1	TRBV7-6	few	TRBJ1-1	TGTGCCAGCAGCTTGGCCTGGGACAGGGGAACTGAAGCTTTCTTT	CASSLAWDRGTEAFF
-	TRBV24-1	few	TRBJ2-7	TGTGCCACCAGTGATTTGCGTGGCGAGCAGTACTTC	CATSDLRGEQYF
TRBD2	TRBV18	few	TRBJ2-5	TGTGCCAGCTCATCCGGGACTAGCGGTCCAGAGACCCAGTACTTC	CASSSGTSGPETQYF
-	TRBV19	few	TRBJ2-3	TGTGCCAGTAGTATATCGAGGGCAACGGATACGCAGTATTTT	CASSISRATDTQYF